One and the same sample provided the 3 T cell receptor beta chains below, sequenced in a study of Siglec-9 on CD8 T cells in melanoma (dated by TCRdb to between 2018 and 2021). Library preparation was by the immunoSEQ multiplex PCR assay. TCRdb retrieved this table from immuneACCESS and kept in-frame rearrangements only. Not all clones are present; in checked studies, unresolved V genes account for under half, and no reason is known for the remainder. The sample table contains about 36,000 clones; only one count was recorded for 84% of them. Of the sample, about 1.7% falls within the top ten clones. Sequencing was carried out using Siglec-9- CD8+ T cells sorted from blood. The intended sense of this specimen's cell subset or site label: CD8 T cells lacking Siglec-9. The origin of the receptors is a human donor in good health.

The chain is built from TRBV7-8 and TRBJ1-3, with D uncertain. Trimming left V 2 bases short and J 4 bases short, with 15 bases between. The CDR3 runs to 16 residues. Germline V gene sequence: CDR1 SGHVS, CDR2 FQNEAQ. CDR3 sequence reads: CASSLSAGPGGNTIYF. The CDR3 DNA reads as TGTGCCAGCAGCTTATCGGCAGGACCTGGAGGAAACACCATATATTTT.

The genes are TRBV29-1 and TRBJ2-1; 12 nucleotides agree with TRBD2. The germline CDR1 and CDR2 sequences are SQVTM and ANQGSEA. The V segment lost 7 bases and the J segment 6 bases; nucleotides outside the gene matches: 7. The length of the CDR3 is 14 residues. CDR3: CSANGLAGSNEQFF. CDR3 DNA sequence: TGCAGCGCTAACGGACTAGCGGGGAGCAATGAGCAGTTCTTC.

The chain is built from TRBV13 and TRBJ1-2; D unclear. With 3 bases removed from V and 3 bases from J, the gap between germline ends came to 14 bases. Germline V lookup: CDR1 PRHDT, CDR2 FYEKMQ (reference sequence). This CDR3 comprises 15 residues. The CDR3 spells CASSFGSAPDYGYTF. CDR3 coding DNA: TGTGCCAGCAGCTTCGGCTCAGCTCCAGACTATGGCTACACCTTC.